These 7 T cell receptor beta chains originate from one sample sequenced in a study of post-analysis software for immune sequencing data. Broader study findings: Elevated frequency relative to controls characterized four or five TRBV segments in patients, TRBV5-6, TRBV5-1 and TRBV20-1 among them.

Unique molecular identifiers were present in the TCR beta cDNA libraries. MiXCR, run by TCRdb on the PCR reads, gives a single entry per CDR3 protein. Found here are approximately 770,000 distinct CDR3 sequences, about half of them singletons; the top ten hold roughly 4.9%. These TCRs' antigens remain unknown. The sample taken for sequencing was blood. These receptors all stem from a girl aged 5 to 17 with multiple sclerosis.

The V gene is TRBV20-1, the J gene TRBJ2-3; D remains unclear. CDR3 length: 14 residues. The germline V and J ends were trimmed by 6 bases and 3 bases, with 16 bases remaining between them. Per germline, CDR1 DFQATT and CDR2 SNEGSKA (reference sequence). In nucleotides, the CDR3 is TGCAGTGCCCTTACAACTCCTAGGACAGATACGCAGTATTTT. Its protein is CSALTTPRTDTQYF.

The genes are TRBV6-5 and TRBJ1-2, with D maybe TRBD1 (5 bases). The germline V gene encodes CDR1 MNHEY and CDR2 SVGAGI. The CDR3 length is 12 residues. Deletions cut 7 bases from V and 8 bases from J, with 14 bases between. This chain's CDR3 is CASTQWGSGYTF. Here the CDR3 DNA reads TGTGCCAGCACCCAGTGGGGGAGCGGCTACACCTTC.

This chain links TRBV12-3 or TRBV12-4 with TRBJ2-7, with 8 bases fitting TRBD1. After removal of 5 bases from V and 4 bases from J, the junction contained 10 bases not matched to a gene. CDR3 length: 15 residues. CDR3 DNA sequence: TGTGCCAGCAGTCAGCGGACAGGGTTGGTTTACGAGCAGTACTTC. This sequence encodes CASSQRTGLVYEQYF.

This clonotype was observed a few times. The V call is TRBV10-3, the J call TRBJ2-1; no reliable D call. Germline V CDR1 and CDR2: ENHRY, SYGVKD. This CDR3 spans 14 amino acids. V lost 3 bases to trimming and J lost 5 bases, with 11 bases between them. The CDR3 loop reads CAISDPARNNEQFF. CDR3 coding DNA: TGTGCCATCAGTGACCCGGCTAGAAACAATGAGCAGTTCTTC.

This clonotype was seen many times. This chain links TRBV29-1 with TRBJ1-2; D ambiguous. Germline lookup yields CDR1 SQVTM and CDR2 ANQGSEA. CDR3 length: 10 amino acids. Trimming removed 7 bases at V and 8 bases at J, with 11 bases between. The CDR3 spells CSGWEDGYTF. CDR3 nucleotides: TGCAGCGGATGGGAGGACGGCTACACCTTC.

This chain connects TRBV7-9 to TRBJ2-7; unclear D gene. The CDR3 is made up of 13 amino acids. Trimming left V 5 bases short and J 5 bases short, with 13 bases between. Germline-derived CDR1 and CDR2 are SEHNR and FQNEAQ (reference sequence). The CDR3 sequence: CASSQPNGDEQYF. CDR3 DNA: TGTGCCAGCAGCCAACCAAATGGGGACGAGCAGTACTTC.

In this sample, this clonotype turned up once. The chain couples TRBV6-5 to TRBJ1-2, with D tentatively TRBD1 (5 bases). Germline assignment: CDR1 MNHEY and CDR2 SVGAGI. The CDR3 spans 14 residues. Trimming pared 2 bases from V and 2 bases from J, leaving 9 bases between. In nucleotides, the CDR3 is TGTGCCAGCAGTTACGCCAGGGCGAACTATGGCTACACCTTC. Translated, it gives CASSYARANYGYTF.